This T cell receptor (beta chain) was recovered during a study of control samples from healthy donors and cancer patients. This CDR3 has 14 residues. J gave up 6 bases and V 6 bases, and 7 bases lay outside the gene matches. Per germline, CDR1 MNHEY and CDR2 SVGAGI. Sequenced by immunoSEQ multiplex PCR; TCRdb stores in-frame clones only, minus some. The sample includes 120,000 or so clones, about nine tenths of them seen just once. The chain is built from TRBV6-5 and TRBJ1-5; 8 bases line up with TRBD1. This clonotype was obtained from a man aged 40-50 years in good health. Input material: blood. The CDR3 DNA reads as TGTGCCAGCAGCTACGACAGGGGAGGTCAGCCCCAGCATTTT. This sequence encodes CASSYDRGGQPQHF.